The TCR beta chain under discussion was sequenced for a study of cytomegalovirus exposure and HLA in healthy donors. Primers: 60 Vbeta forward and 13 Jbeta reverse. Generated by immunoSEQ multiplex PCR, the TCRdb table keeps only in-frame clones and is missing some. The table includes roughly 100,000 clones, approximately 64% detected once. The receptor was isolated from a woman aged 50 to 60 in good health and CMV-seropositive. The sample was PBMCs.

The CDR3 region is CASSEWGPPSNQPQHF. The CDR3 DNA sequence: TGTGCCAGCAGTGAGTGGGGCCCCCCTAGCAATCAGCCCCAGCATTTT. The V call is TRBV27, the J call TRBJ1-5; TRBD1 might be the D (5 bases). Per the germline V gene, CDR1 is MNHEY and CDR2 is SMNVEV (reference sequence). CDR3 length: 16 residues. V was pared by 5 bases and J by 0 bases, with 14 bases between.